These 10 T cell receptor beta chains share one sample of origin, sequenced in a study of cytomegalovirus exposure and HLA in healthy donors. The study ran its PCR with 60 Vbeta and 13 Jbeta primers. Repertoires were generated with immunoSEQ multiplex PCR, while TCRdb's copy carries only in-frame clones and drops some. Among about 140,000 clones listed, approximately 80% were seen once. Sequencing was carried out using PBMCs. The origin of the receptors is a male donor in good health and CMV-seronegative.

This clone has a single count. This chain connects TRBV27 to TRBJ1-5; TRBD1 matches 7 bases. In germline, CDR1 is MNHEY, CDR2 SMNVEV (reference sequence). The ends lost 5 bases at V and 9 bases at J; junction bases unmatched: 10. There are 14 residues in the CDR3. CDR3 sequence (DNA): TGTGCCAGCAGTCCGCGGGACAGCCTCTGGCCCCAGCATTTT. This gives the protein CASSPRDSLWPQHF.

V gene TRBV5-1 combines with J gene TRBJ1-5; TRBD1 matches 11 bases. The germline V gene encodes CDR1 SGHRS and CDR2 YFSETQ. The CDR3 has 16 residues. Losses at the gene ends were 4 bases for V and 5 bases for J; bases not matched to a gene: 8. The CDR3 nucleotides are TGCGCCAGCAGCCCCGGGACAGGGGGTGGATATCAGCCCCAGCATTTT. Translating gives CASSPGTGGGYQPQHF.

This clone was recorded a few times. This sequence joins TRBV7-2 and TRBJ1-2; D not resolved. CDR1 is SGHTA, CDR2 FQGNSA, per germline. Trimming removed 5 bases from V and 8 bases from J, with 18 bases in between. The CDR3 spans 14 residues. CDR3 coding DNA: TGTGCCAGCAGCCTGTCTGGCGGATTAGGAGGCTACACCTTC. Translated: CASSLSGGLGGYTF.

The chain employs TRBV2 and TRBJ2-7; a possible D gene is TRBD2 (5 bases). The CDR3 loop spans 12 amino acids. CDR1 is SNHLY and CDR2 is FYNNEI in the germline V gene. V was cut by 6 bases and J by 1 base, with 7 bases left in between. For the CDR3, the DNA is TGTGCCAGCAGGGAGGAATCCTACGAGCAGTACTTC. Protein sequence: CASREESYEQYF.

The chain employs TRBV5-1 and TRBJ2-1; TRBD2 matches 13 bases. This CDR3 contains 15 residues. Germline CDR1 reads SGHRS; CDR2 reads YFSETQ. J gave up 8 bases and V 2 bases, and 4 bases lay outside the gene matches. CDR3 nucleotide sequence: TGCGCCAGCAGCTTAGAACTAGCGGGGGGGGATGAGCAGTTCTTC. Amino acid sequence: CASSLELAGGDEQFF.

V gene TRBV6-5 combines with J gene TRBJ2-7, with TRBD1 matching over 9 bases. The germline gives CDR1 MNHEY, CDR2 SVGAGI. This CDR3 region has 15 residues. With V trimmed by 4 bases and J by 4 bases, 8 bases remained unmatched. Here the CDR3 reads CASSSGDRGRYEQYF. CDR3 nucleotide sequence: TGTGCCAGCAGTTCCGGAGACAGGGGGAGATACGAGCAGTACTTC.

V is TRBV7-2 and J is TRBJ1-1; 8 positions agree with TRBD1. The CDR3 spans 15 residues. J gave up 3 bases and V 8 bases, and 11 bases lay outside the gene matches. In germline, CDR1 is SGHTA, CDR2 FQGNSA. The DNA for the CDR3 is TGTGCCAGCTCTCTGACAGGGGCGGGTTACACTGAAGCTTTCTTT. This translates into CASSLTGAGYTEAFF.

The chain employs TRBV19 and TRBJ1-6, with D tentatively TRBD1 (6 bases). Germline V gene data show CDR1 as LNHDA and CDR2 as SQIVND (reference sequence). V lost 3 bases to trimming and J lost 10 bases, with 16 bases between them. CDR3 length: 15 residues. The CDR3: CASSISGAGGSPLHF. The CDR3 DNA reads TGTGCCAGTAGTATCTCAGGGGCTGGGGGATCACCCCTCCACTTT.

The V call is TRBV11-2, the J call TRBJ2-7; 7 bases line up with TRBD1. Per germline, CDR1 SGHAT and CDR2 FQNNGV. V dropped 3 bases and J dropped 2; count of bases not matched to a gene: 10. The CDR3 totals 16 residues. CDR3 sequence (DNA): TGTGCCAGCAGCTTCTCACAGGGGAGCATGACCTACGAGCAGTACTTC. As protein: CASSFSQGSMTYEQYF.

A remark on this clone: Other DNA variants within this sample encode the same CDR3. The chain carries TRBV19 and TRBJ1-5; 7 positions agree with TRBD1. The germline gives CDR1 LNHDA, CDR2 SQIVND (reference sequence). Trimming took 2 bases from V and 1 from J; bases not matched to a gene: 5. This CDR3 has 16 residues. CDR3 nucleotide sequence: TGTGCCAGTAGTATATTAGCAGGGGGAAGCAATCAGCCCCAGCATTTT. This encodes CASSILAGGSNQPQHF.